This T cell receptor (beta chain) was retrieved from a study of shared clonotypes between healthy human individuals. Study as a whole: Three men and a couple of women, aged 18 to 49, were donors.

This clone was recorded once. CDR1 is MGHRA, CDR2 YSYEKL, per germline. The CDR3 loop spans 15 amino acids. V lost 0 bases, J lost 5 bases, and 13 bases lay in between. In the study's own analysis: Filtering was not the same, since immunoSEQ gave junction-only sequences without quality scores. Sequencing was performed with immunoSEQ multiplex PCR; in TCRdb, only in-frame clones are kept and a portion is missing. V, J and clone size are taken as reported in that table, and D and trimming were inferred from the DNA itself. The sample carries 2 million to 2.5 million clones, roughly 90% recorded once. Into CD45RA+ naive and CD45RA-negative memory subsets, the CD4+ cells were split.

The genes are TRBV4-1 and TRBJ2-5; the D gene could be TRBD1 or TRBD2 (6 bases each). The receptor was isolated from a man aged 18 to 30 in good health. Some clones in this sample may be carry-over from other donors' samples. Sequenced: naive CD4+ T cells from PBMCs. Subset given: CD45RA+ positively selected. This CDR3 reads CASSQEQGGRETQYF. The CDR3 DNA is TGCGCCAGCAGCCAAGAACAGGGAGGTAGGGAGACCCAGTACTTC.